The 12 T cell receptor beta chains in this list originate from one sample, sequenced in a study of cytomegalovirus exposure and HLA in healthy donors. Primers for the PCR totalled 60 Vbeta and 13 Jbeta. The protocol was immunoSEQ multiplex PCR, while the TCRdb copy is restricted to in-frame clones and leaves out a portion. Here the sample spans fewer than 150,000 clones, roughly three quarters being singletons. Sequencing was carried out using PBMCs. The receptor set was obtained from a man aged 30 to 45 in good health and CMV-seronegative.

This clone turned up a few times. J is TRBJ2-4 and V is TRBV9, with D perhaps TRBD1 (5 bases). Germline V gene lookup returns CDR1 SGDLS and CDR2 YYNGEE. V lost 4 bases, J lost 0 bases, and 17 bases lay in between. The CDR3 extends over 17 amino acids. The CDR3 protein is CASSSSGPQIAKNIQYF. The CDR3 DNA sequence: TGTGCCAGCAGCTCCTCAGGGCCCCAAATAGCCAAAAACATTCAGTACTTC.

The chain couples TRBV5-1 to TRBJ2-3; a possible D gene is TRBD2 (5 bases). Trimming cost V 2 bases and J 0 bases, with 10 bases left between them. There are 15 residues in the CDR3. Germline V gene lookup returns CDR1 SGHRS and CDR2 YFSETQ. The CDR3 protein is CASSFPGGSTDTQYF. The DNA for the CDR3 is TGCGCCAGCAGCTTCCCCGGCGGGAGCACAGATACGCAGTATTTT.

This chain uses TRBV5-1 with TRBJ2-7; possibly TRBD1 for D (5 bases). Germline V lookup: CDR1 SGHRS, CDR2 YFSETQ. V lost 2 bases to trimming and J lost 0 bases, with 12 bases between them. This CDR3 has 15 amino acids. The CDR3 DNA sequence: TGCGCCAGCAGCTTTGACAGCCTTAGCTCCTACGAGCAGTACTTC. The encoded protein is CASSFDSLSSYEQYF.

The chain employs TRBV7-2 and TRBJ2-7, with 8 bases that match TRBD2. Germline lookup yields CDR1 SGHTA and CDR2 FQGNSA. The CDR3 runs to 14 residues. V lost 8 bases and J lost 6; bases outside the gene matches: 12. The CDR3 nucleotides read TGTGCCAGCGGATCGGGTAGCGGGATTTTCGAGCAGTACTTC. Translating it yields CASGSGSGIFEQYF.

The chain uses TRBV10-1 and TRBJ2-2; 7 bases map to TRBD2. Germline trimming cut 0 bases from V and 6 bases from J; bases unmatched to any gene: 7. This CDR3 is built from 16 residues. Germline V lookup: CDR1 WNHNN, CDR2 SYGVQD (reference sequence). The CDR3 sequence is CASSESVAGVSGELFF. CDR3 nucleotides: TGCGCCAGCAGTGAGTCAGTGGCGGGAGTGTCCGGGGAGCTGTTTTTT.

The V call is TRBV6-1, the J call TRBJ1-1; D might be TRBD1 (6 bases). The CDR3 totals 16 residues. Germline values: CDR1 MNHNS, CDR2 SASEGT. Trimming stripped 2 bases from V and 6 bases from J, with 19 bases between. The CDR3 DNA sequence: TGTGCCAGCAGTGAATATGGTGGCAGGGGAAGGTCTGAAGCTTTCTTT. This codes for CASSEYGGRGRSEAFF.

This clone was seen once. The chain couples TRBV6-5 to TRBJ2-5; 9 bases line up with TRBD2. The CDR3 has 16 amino acids. The V gene's germline CDR1 is MNHEY and CDR2 SVGAGI. V was pared by 2 bases and J by 0 bases, with 4 bases of the junction left unmatched. CDR3 protein: CASSYMTSGDQETQYF. DNA of the CDR3: TGTGCCAGCAGTTACATGACTAGCGGAGACCAAGAGACCCAGTACTTC.

In regard to this clone: The junction differs from germline at one of its ends, possibly a read error. V gene TRBV19 combines with J gene TRBJ2-1; 7 bases match TRBD2. CDR3 size: 15 residues. CDR1 LNHDA and CDR2 SQIVND come from the germline V gene (reference sequence). The CDR3 region is CASTGGSSSDNEQFF. The CDR3 DNA is TGTGCCAGTACGGGGGGTAGCTCCTCCGACAATGAGCAGTTCTTC.

V gene TRBV7-2 combines with J gene TRBJ1-5; TRBD1 matches 8 bases. CDR3 length equals 14 residues. Looked up from germline, CDR1 is SGHTA and CDR2 is FQGNSA. J was trimmed by 7 bases and V by 5 bases; bases with no gene match: 7. CDR3 DNA sequence: TGTGCCAGCAGCCAGGGGGCGCACCAACAGCCCCAGCATTTT. It encodes CASSQGAHQQPQHF.

This clone was seen only once. The chain employs TRBV15 and TRBJ2-7; D might be TRBD2 (6 bases). The germline V gene encodes CDR1 LNHNV and CDR2 YYDKDF (reference sequence). The germline V and J ends were trimmed by 5 bases and 2 bases, with 13 bases remaining between them. The CDR3 runs 14 residues. The CDR3: CATSAASETYEQYF. In DNA, the CDR3 is TGTGCCACCAGCGCTGCTAGCGAGACCTACGAGCAGTACTTC.

The chain links TRBV19 to TRBJ2-5; D might be TRBD2 (6 bases). In germline, CDR1 is LNHDA, CDR2 SQIVND (reference sequence). V was pared by 1 base and J by 5 bases, with 11 bases between. The CDR3 is made up of 14 amino acids. DNA of the CDR3: TGTGCCAGTAGTATAGCCCAGGGAGGCGAGACCCAGTACTTC. The encoded protein is CASSIAQGGETQYF.

This clone is classed as medium-sized (0.01 to 0.1%). The chain carries TRBV4-1 and TRBJ2-7, with TRBD1 matching 11 bases. V lost 0 bases and J lost 2; bases outside the gene matches: 6. CDR3 size: 17 residues. CDR1 MGHRA and CDR2 YSYEKL come from the germline V gene. In DNA, the CDR3 is TGCGCCAGCAGCCAAGAGCTGGACAGGGGGCAGACCTACGAGCAGTACTTC. Protein product: CASSQELDRGQTYEQYF.